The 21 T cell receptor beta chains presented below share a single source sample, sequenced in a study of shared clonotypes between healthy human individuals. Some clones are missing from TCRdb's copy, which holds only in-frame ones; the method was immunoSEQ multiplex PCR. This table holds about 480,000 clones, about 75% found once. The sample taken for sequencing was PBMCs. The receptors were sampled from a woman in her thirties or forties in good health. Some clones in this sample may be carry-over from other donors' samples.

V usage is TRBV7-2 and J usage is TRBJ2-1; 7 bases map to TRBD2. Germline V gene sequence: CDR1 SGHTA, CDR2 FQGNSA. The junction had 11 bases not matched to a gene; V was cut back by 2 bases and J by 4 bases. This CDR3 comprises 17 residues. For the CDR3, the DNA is TGTGCCAGCAGCTTAAAGCCCTGGGCGGGAGCTTACAATGAGCAGTTCTTC. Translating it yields CASSLKPWAGAYNEQFF.

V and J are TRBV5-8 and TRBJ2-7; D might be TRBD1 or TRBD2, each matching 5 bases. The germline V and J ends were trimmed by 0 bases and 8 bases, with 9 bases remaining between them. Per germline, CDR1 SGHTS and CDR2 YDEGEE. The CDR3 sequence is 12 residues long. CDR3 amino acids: CASSLVRGKQYF. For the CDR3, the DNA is TGTGCCAGCAGCTTGGTGAGGGGTAAGCAGTACTTC. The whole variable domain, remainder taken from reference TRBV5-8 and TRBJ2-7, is EAGVTQSPTHLIKTRGQQATLRCSPISGHTSVYWYQQALGLGLQFLLWYDEGEERNRGNFPPRFSGRQFPNYSSELNVNALELEDSALYLCASSLVRGKQYFGPGTRLTVT.

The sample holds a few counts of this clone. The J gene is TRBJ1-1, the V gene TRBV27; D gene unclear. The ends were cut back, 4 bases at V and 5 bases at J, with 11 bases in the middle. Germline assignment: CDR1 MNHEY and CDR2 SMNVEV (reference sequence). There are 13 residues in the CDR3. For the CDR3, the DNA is TGTGCCAGCAGTTCACATACGGGGACTGAAGCTTTCTTT. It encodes CASSSHTGTEAFF.

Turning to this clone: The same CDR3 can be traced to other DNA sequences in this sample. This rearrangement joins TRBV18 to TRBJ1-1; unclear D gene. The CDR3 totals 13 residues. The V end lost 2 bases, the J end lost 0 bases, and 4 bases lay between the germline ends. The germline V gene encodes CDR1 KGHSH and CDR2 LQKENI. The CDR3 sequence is CASSPGLNTEAFF. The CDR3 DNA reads TGTGCCAGCTCACCAGGATTGAACACTGAAGCTTTCTTT.

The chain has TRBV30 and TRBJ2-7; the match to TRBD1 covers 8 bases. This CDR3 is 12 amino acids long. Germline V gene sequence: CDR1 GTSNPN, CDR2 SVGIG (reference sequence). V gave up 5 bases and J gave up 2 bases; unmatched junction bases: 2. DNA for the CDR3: TGTGCCTGGGCGGGACAGGCCTACGAGCAGTACTTC. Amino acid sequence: CAWAGQAYEQYF.

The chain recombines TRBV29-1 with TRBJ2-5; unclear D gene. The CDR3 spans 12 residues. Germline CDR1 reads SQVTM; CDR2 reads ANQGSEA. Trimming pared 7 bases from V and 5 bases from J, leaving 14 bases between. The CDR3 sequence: CSGGTNGETQYF. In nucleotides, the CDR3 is TGCAGCGGTGGCACTAATGGGGAGACCCAGTACTTC.

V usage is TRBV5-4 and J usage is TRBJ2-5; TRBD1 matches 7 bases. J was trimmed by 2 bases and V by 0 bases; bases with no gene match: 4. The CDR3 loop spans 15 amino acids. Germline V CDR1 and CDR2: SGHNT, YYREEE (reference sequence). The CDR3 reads CASSLARQGQETQYF. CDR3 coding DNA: TGTGCCAGCAGCTTGGCCCGACAGGGACAAGAGACCCAGTACTTC.

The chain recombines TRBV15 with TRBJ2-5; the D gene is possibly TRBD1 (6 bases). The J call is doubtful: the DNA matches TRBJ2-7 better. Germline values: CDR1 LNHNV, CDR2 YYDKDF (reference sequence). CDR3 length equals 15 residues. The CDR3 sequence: CATSSPGHDLYEQYF. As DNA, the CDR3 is TGTGCCACCAGCAGTCCGGGACACGATCTCTACGAGCAGTACTTC.

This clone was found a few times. The CDR3 here is CASRSGIWNSSSYEQYF. The CDR3 nucleotides read TGTGCCAGCAGAAGTGGGATTTGGAACAGTAGCTCCTACGAGCAGTACTTC. V and J are TRBV11-2 and TRBJ2-7; no clear D. V was trimmed by 6 bases and J by 0 bases, leaving 21 bases between them. There are 17 residues in the CDR3. From germline, CDR1 is SGHAT and CDR2 FQNNGV.

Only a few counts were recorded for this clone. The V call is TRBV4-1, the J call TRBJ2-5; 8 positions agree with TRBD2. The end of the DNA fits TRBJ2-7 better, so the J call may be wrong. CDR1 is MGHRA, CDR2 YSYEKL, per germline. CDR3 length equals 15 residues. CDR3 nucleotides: TGCGCCAGCAGCCAAGGAGCGGGAGTCGTCTACGAGCAGTACTTC. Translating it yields CASSQGAGVVYEQYF.

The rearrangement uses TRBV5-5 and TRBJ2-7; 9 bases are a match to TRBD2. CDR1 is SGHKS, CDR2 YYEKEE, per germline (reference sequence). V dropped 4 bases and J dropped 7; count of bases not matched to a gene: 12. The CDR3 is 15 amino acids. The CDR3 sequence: CASSRQTSGPWEQYF. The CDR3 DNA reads TGTGCCAGCAGCCGCCAGACTAGCGGACCGTGGGAGCAGTACTTC.

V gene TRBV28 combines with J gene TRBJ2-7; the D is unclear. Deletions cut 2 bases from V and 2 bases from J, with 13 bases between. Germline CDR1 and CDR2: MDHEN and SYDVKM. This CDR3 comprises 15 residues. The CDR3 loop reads CASSLKFGRTYEQYF. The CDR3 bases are TGTGCCAGCAGTTTAAAGTTTGGACGCACCTACGAGCAGTACTTC.

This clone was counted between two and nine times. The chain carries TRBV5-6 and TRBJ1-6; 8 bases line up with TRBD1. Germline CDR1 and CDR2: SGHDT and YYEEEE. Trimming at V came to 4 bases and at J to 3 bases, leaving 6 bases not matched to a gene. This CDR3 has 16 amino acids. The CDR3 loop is CASSRGDRRYNSPLHF. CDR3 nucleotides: TGTGCCAGCAGCAGGGGGGACAGGCGCTATAATTCACCCCTCCACTTT. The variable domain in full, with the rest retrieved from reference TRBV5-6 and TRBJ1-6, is DAGVTQSPTHLIKTRGQQVTLRCSPKSGHDTVSWYQQALGQGPQFIFQYYEEEERQRGNFPDRFSGHQFPNYSSELNVNALLLGDSALYLCASSRGDRRYNSPLHFGNGTRLTVT.

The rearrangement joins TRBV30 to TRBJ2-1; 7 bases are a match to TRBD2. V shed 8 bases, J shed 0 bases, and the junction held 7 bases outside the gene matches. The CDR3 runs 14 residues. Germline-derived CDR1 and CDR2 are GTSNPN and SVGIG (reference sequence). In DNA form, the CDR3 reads TGTGCCGGTAGCGGGTTAAGCTCCTACAATGAGCAGTTCTTC. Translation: CAGSGLSSYNEQFF.

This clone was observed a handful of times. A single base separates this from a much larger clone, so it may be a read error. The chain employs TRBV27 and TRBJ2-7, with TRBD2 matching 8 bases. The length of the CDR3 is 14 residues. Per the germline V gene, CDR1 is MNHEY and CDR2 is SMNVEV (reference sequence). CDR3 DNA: TGTACCAGCAGTATGATAGCGGGATCGGGTGAGCAGTACTTC. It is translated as CTSSMIAGSGEQYF.

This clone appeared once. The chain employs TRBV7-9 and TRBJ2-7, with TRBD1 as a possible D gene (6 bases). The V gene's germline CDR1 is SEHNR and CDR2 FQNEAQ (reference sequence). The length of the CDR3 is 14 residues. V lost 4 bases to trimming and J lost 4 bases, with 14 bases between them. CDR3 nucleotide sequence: TGTGCCAGCAGCTACTCGGGGCAGGGGTACGAGCAGTACTTC. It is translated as CASSYSGQGYEQYF.

The CDR3 bases are TGCGCCAGCAGTGACCCCGGGACTAGCGGAGTAAACACCGGGGAGCTGTTTTTT. Translating it yields CASSDPGTSGVNTGELFF. The chain uses TRBV10-1 and TRBJ2-2, with 11 bases fitting TRBD2. There are 18 residues in the CDR3. The germline CDR1 and CDR2 sequences are WNHNN and SYGVQD (reference sequence). Trimming cost V 3 bases and J 2 bases; bases outside gene matches: 8.

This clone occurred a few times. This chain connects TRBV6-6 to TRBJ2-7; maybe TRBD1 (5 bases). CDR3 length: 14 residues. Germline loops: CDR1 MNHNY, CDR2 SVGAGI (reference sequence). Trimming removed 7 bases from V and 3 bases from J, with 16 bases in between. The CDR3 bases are TGTGCCAGCACAAAGCAGGGTTGGGGCTACGAGCAGTACTTC. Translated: CASTKQGWGYEQYF.

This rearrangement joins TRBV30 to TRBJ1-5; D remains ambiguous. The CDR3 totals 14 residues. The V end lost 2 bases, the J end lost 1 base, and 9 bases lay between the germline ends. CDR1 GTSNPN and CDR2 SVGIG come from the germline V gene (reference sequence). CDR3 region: CAWSFPDSNQPQHF. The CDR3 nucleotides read TGTGCCTGGAGTTTCCCCGACAGCAATCAGCCCCAGCATTTT.

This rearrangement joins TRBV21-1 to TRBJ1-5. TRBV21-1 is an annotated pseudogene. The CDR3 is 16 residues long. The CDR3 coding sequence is TGTGCCAGCAGCAATGTGAAACTTCATAGCAATCAGCCCCAGCATTTT. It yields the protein CASSNVKLHSNQPQHF.

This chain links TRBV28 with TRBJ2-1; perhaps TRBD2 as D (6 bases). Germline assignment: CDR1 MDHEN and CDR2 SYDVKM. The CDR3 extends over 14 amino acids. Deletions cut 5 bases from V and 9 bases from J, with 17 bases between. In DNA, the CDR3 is TGTGCCAGCAGTCCACCCAAAGGGGAGGTTGAGCAGTTCTTC. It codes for CASSPPKGEVEQFF.